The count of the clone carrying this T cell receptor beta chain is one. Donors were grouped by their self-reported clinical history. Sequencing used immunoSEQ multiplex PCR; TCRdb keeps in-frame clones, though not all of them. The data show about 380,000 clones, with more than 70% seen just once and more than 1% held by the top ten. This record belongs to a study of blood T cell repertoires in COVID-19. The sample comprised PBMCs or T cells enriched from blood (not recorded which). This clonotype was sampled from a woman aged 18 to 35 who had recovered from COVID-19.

The CDR3 bases are TGCGCCAGCAGCCAAGATGAGGGGACAGTAACACAAGAGACCCAGTACTTC. This codes for CASSQDEGTVTQETQYF. The rearrangement links TRBV4-1 to TRBJ2-5; 7 bases fit TRBD1. Per the germline V gene, CDR1 is MGHRA and CDR2 is YSYEKL. Germline trimming cut 0 bases from V and 2 bases from J; bases unmatched to any gene: 9. This CDR3 region has 17 residues.